The TCR beta chain under discussion was sequenced for a study of control samples from healthy donors and cancer patients. The V segment lost 4 bases and the J segment 5 bases; nucleotides outside the gene matches: 7. CDR3 length: 15 residues. The V gene's germline CDR1 is LGHDT and CDR2 YNNKEL (reference sequence). Method: immunoSEQ multiplex PCR; TCRdb's copy keeps in-frame clones and lacks some. Here the sample spans about 130,000 clones, just over 90% being singletons. The sample was PBMCs. V usage is TRBV3-1 (or the pseudogene TRBV3-2) and J usage is TRBJ2-2; 7 bases agree with TRBD1. The TCR sequence derives from a man aged 45-65 years with head and neck cancer. The CDR3 loop is CASSLDRVSTGELFF. CDR3 bases: TGTGCCAGCAGCCTCGACAGGGTCAGTACCGGGGAGCTGTTTTTT.